The T cell receptor beta chain under discussion was sequenced for a study of T cells in Graves' hyperthyroidism and ophthalmopathy. Study findings and constraints: Ophthalmopathy was identified by the model a median 6.5 months ahead of onset.

On the basis of clinical symptoms, serum thyroxine and TRAb, thyroid ultrasound and orbital computed tomography, diagnoses were made. This clonotype was counted many times. Its specificity is unknown. Amplified TCR beta CDR3 regions derived from RNA transcripts. First-round RT-PCR targeting the TCR CDR3 was performed with the HTBI primer set. Using its own MiXCR run on the multiplex PCR reads, TCRdb lists one record per CDR3 protein. Of around 300,000 distinct CDR3 sequences listed, roughly 15% are singletons. The CDR3 covers 17 residues. CDR1 is SNHLY and CDR2 is FYNNEI in the germline V gene. V was shortened by 2 bases and J by 1 base, with 16 bases between the two germline ends.

The clonotype originates from a woman between 35 and 50 years old with Graves' hyperthyroidism. The source material was blood. The rearrangement joins TRBV2 to TRBJ2-3, with D possibly being TRBD1 (5 bases). This CDR3 reads CASSEFRETDRTDTQYF. The CDR3 DNA reads TGTGCCAGCAGTGAATTCCGCGAGACAGATCGCACAGATACGCAGTATTTT.